These 18 T cell receptor beta chains originate from one sample sequenced in a study of shared clonotypes between healthy human individuals. Assay: immunoSEQ multiplex PCR; the TCRdb copy retains only in-frame clones and omits some. This table holds a few million clones, approximately 94% found once. Sequences were obtained from naive CD4+ T cells sorted from blood. The subset: CD45RA+ positively selected. The receptors stem from a man aged 18 to 35 in good health.

The rearrangement uses TRBV6-5 and TRBJ1-5; no clear D. Trimming left V 0 bases short and J 7 bases short, with 7 bases between. Germline lookup yields CDR1 MNHEY and CDR2 SVGAGI. CDR3 length equals 13 residues. CDR3 sequence: CASSYSVGQPQHF. As DNA, the CDR3 is TGTGCCAGCAGTTACTCCGTGGGGCAGCCCCAGCATTTT.

The chain uses TRBV19 and TRBJ1-2, with a possible D match to TRBD1 (5 bases). In germline, CDR1 is LNHDA, CDR2 SQIVND (reference sequence). The CDR3 consists of 12 residues. With 7 bases removed from V and 8 bases from J, the gap between germline ends came to 14 bases. Here the CDR3 DNA reads TGTGCCAGTACCCGGGGCCAGGTCGGCTACACCTTC. Translating it yields CASTRGQVGYTF.

This chain links TRBV7-2 with TRBJ2-3, with 13 bases aligning to TRBD2. There are 17 residues in the CDR3. V gave up 5 bases and J gave up 0 bases; unmatched junction bases: 5. From germline, CDR1 is SGHTA and CDR2 FQGNSA. The CDR3 sequence: CASSLGLAGTSTDTQYF. CDR3 bases: TGTGCCAGCAGCCTGGGACTAGCGGGAACTAGCACAGATACGCAGTATTTT.

This chain connects TRBV18 to TRBJ1-1; 7 bases agree with TRBD1. Germline V gene lookup returns CDR1 KGHSH and CDR2 LQKENI. The CDR3 has 16 amino acids. The V gene end was trimmed by 2 bases and the J gene end by 4 bases; junction bases not matched to a gene: 10. The CDR3 here is CASSPTIDRAATEAFF. The CDR3 DNA is TGTGCCAGCTCACCAACCATCGACAGGGCCGCCACTGAAGCTTTCTTT.

The J gene is TRBJ2-7, the V gene TRBV30, with TRBD1 matching 9 bases. The V gene's germline CDR1 is GTSNPN and CDR2 SVGIG (reference sequence). After removal of 5 bases from V and 4 bases from J, the junction contained 12 bases not matched to a gene. CDR3 length: 15 residues. This CDR3 reads CAWGPRLGQGYEQYF. CDR3 DNA sequence: TGTGCCTGGGGCCCTAGGCTGGGACAGGGTTACGAGCAGTACTTC.

The V gene is TRBV11-2, the J gene TRBJ2-5; D perhaps matches TRBD1 (6 bases). V was pared by 2 bases and J by 5 bases, with 12 bases between. CDR1 and CDR2 from the germline V gene are SGHAT and FQNNGV. The CDR3 consists of 14 residues. CDR3: CASSLNTGLETQYF. The CDR3 nucleotides read TGTGCCAGCAGCTTAAACACAGGGTTGGAGACCCAGTACTTC.

The CDR3 sequence is CASTDGFQETQYF. CDR3 sequence (DNA): TGCGCCAGCACCGATGGGTTCCAAGAGACCCAGTACTTC. This rearrangement joins TRBV5-1 to TRBJ2-5; no reliable D call. The ends were cut back, 6 bases at V and 1 base at J, with 10 bases in the middle. Per the germline V gene, CDR1 is SGHRS and CDR2 is YFSETQ. The CDR3 spans 13 residues.

This clone came up once. Here the CDR3 reads CANARGTSHDFYEQYF. CDR3 bases: TGTGCCAATGCGCGGGGGACTAGCCATGACTTCTACGAGCAGTACTTC. The V call is TRBV21-1, the J call TRBJ2-7; TRBD2, the table's D call, was not compared with the DNA. TRBV21-1 is an annotated pseudogene. The CDR3 extends over 16 amino acids.

This chain connects TRBV4-1 to TRBJ1-5; D may be TRBD1 (5 bases). CDR3 length: 17 residues. The V and J ends lost 0 bases and 0 bases respectively, with 12 bases between them. Germline CDR1 reads MGHRA; CDR2 reads YSYEKL. In DNA, the CDR3 is TGCGCCAGCAGCCAAGATGCAGGGACCTATAGCAATCAGCCCCAGCATTTT. Its translation: CASSQDAGTYSNQPQHF.

This chain uses TRBV7-2 with TRBJ2-7; D not certain. CDR1 is SGHTA and CDR2 is FQGNSA in the germline V gene. The CDR3 runs 12 residues. V was trimmed by 5 bases and J by 8 bases, leaving 13 bases between them. The CDR3 region is CASSPTLGQQYF. CDR3 in DNA: TGTGCCAGCAGCCCTACCCTCGGGCAGCAGTACTTC.

Of note for this clone: This same CDR3 is encoded by further DNA sequences in the sample. The rearrangement links TRBV6-1 to TRBJ1-2; a weak D match, TRBD1 (5 bases). Germline lookup yields CDR1 MNHNS and CDR2 SASEGT. The CDR3 consists of 12 residues. Trimming shortened V by 3 bases and J by 4 bases, and 6 bases separated the two germline ends. The CDR3 nucleotides read TGTGCCAGCAGTGAGGGGGGCTATGGCTACACCTTC. Translated, it gives CASSEGGYGYTF.

This rearrangement joins TRBV6-1 to TRBJ2-2; 9 bases map to TRBD2. The CDR3 runs to 15 residues. The germline gives CDR1 MNHNS, CDR2 SASEGT. The trim removed 4 bases at V and 4 bases at J, leaving 4 bases unmatched. The chain's CDR3 is CASSGPSGVTGELFF. The CDR3 nucleotides are TGTGCCAGCAGTGGTCCTAGCGGGGTCACCGGGGAGCTGTTTTTT.

The CDR3 region has the DNA TGTGCCAGCAGCCAAGCTTTAGGGACGAACACCGGGGAGCTGTTTTTT. Protein product: CASSQALGTNTGELFF. The chain links TRBV14 to TRBJ2-2; D unclear. Germline V gene sequence: CDR1 SGHDN, CDR2 FVKESK. With 1 base removed from V and 0 bases from J, the gap between germline ends came to 9 bases. The CDR3 covers 16 residues.

Regarding this clone: Additional DNA sequences in this sample encode the identical CDR3. The chain combines TRBV5-1 with TRBJ2-1, with 11 bases fitting TRBD2. V shed 1 base and J 5 bases; nucleotides not matched to a gene: 2. The CDR3 extends over 15 amino acids. Germline CDR1 is SGHRS and CDR2 is YFSETQ. The CDR3 DNA is TGCGCCAGCAGCTTGTCTAGCGGGGGGCACAATGAGCAGTTCTTC. Protein product: CASSLSSGGHNEQFF.

This clone occurred once. The V call is TRBV12-5, the J call TRBJ1-5, with D hard to call. Germline CDR1 reads LGHNT; CDR2 reads FRNRAP. Trimming left V 5 bases short and J 5 bases short, with 7 bases between. The CDR3 covers 12 residues. The CDR3 nucleotides are TGTGCTAGTGGTAAGGATGATCAGCCCCAGCATTTT. Translation: CASGKDDQPQHF. The full variable domain, rest sourced from reference TRBV12-5 and TRBJ1-5, is DARVTQTPRHKVTEMGQEVTMRCQPILGHNTVFWYRQTMMQGLELLAYFRNRAPLDDSGMPKDRFSAEMPDATLATLKIQPSEPRDSAVYFCASGKDDQPQHFGDGTRLSIL.

This chain links TRBV19 with TRBJ1-2; D unclear. Germline V gene lookup returns CDR1 LNHDA and CDR2 SQIVND (reference sequence). The CDR3 has 15 amino acids. V dropped 0 bases and J dropped 4 bases, with 12 bases sitting between them. This CDR3 is CASSIDADSVYGYTF. In DNA, the CDR3 is TGTGCCAGTAGTATAGACGCTGATTCAGTCTATGGCTACACCTTC.

The chain recombines TRBV6-5 with TRBJ1-2; TRBD1 aligns across 7 bases. Trimming removed 6 bases from V and 4 bases from J; junction bases left unmatched: 8. This CDR3 is built from 14 residues. The germline V gene has CDR1 MNHEY and CDR2 SVGAGI. CDR3 bases: TGTGCCAGCAGAACTGTGGGGACAGCCTATGGCTACACCTTC. Translation: CASRTVGTAYGYTF.

This clone was observed a single time. The chain joins TRBV28 to TRBJ2-3; no firm D call. CDR1 and CDR2 from the germline V gene are MDHEN and SYDVKM. The V end lost 3 bases, the J end lost 2 bases, and 6 bases lay between the germline ends. CDR3 length: 13 residues. The CDR3 loop reads CASSLRPTDTQYF. The DNA of the CDR3 is TGTGCCAGCAGTTTGAGGCCCACAGATACGCAGTATTTT.